This T cell receptor beta chain was observed in a study of shared clonotypes between healthy human individuals. About the research overall: With ages of 18 to 49, the donors were a couple of women and a few men.

Germline V gene data show CDR1 as SGHRS and CDR2 as YFSETQ. CDR3 length: 13 residues. Trimming at V came to 4 bases and at J to 4 bases, leaving 5 bases not matched to a gene. The study ran the assay at deep level. Generated by immunoSEQ multiplex PCR, the TCRdb table keeps only in-frame clones and is missing some. The table has hundreds of thousands of clones, 70% to 80% seen once; the top ten hold about 12%. When samples were unsorted, 70 million to 95 million PBMCs were used for genomic DNA. The source is a woman between 40 and 55 years old in good health. Some clones in this sample may be carry-over from other donors' samples. What was sequenced was PBMCs. This chain connects TRBV5-1 to TRBJ2-7; 7 bases are shared with TRBD2. CDR3 bases: TGCGCCAGCAGCGGGACTAAACGATACGAGCAGTACTTC. Protein sequence: CASSGTKRYEQYF.